This T cell receptor (beta chain) was found in a study of T cell responses to AZD1222 COVID-19 vaccine. Regarding the study as a whole: Increases in Spike-specific TCR breadth and depth were seen after two AZD1222 doses. Only a handful of AZD1222 recipients tested seropositive at baseline. All repertoire sampling was performed exclusively after the peak T cell response. The donor cohort was predominantly white British with a female majority, and clonal diversity may have been underestimated.

Worth noting for this clone: Its antigen is as yet unknown.

Method: immunoSEQ multiplex PCR; TCRdb's copy keeps in-frame clones and lacks some. The sample consists of about 140,000 clones, roughly 90% of them appearing once. CDR3 length: 15 residues. Germline trimming cut 5 bases from V and 3 bases from J; bases unmatched to any gene: 5. Germline lookup yields CDR1 SGHVS and CDR2 FNYEAQ. Material: peripheral blood, obtained on day 0 of AZD1222 vaccination. The chain recombines TRBV7-6 with TRBJ1-4, with 8 positions matching TRBD1. The receptor comes from an adult in good health. CDR3 nucleotide sequence: TGTGCCAGCAGCGTGGGACAGGCCCCTAATGAAAAACTGTTTTTT. It codes for CASSVGQAPNEKLFF.